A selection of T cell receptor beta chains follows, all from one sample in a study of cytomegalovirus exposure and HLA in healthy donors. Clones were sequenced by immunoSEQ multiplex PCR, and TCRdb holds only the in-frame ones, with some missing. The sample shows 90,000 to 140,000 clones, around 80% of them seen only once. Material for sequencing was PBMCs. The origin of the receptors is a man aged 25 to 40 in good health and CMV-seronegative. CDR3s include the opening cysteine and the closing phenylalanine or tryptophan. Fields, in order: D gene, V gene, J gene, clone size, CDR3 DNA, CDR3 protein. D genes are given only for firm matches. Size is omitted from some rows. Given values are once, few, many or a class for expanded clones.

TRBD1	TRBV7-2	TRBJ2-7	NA	TGTGCCAGCAGCCAAGAGCCGGGACAGGGGCTTTACGAGCAGTACTTC	CASSQEPGQGLYEQYF
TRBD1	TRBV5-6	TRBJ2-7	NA	TGTGCCAGCAGCCAGGGCAGGGGGCGGTACGAGCAGTACTTC	CASSQGRGRYEQYF
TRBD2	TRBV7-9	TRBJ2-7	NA	TGTGCCAGCAGCCCGAAGCGGGAGGGGGCGTGGCAGTACTTC	CASSPKREGAWQYF
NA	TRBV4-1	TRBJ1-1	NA	TGCGCCAGCAGCCAAGGGGGACATCGGTATACTGAAGCTTTCTTT	CASSQGGHRYTEAFF
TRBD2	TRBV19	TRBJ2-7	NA	TGTGCCAGTAGCCGGACTAGCGGGATCGGGGAGCAGTACTTC	CASSRTSGIGEQYF
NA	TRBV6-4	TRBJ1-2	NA	TGTGCCAGCAGTGACTTCGGGGGGACCTCTAACTATGGCTACACCTTC	CASSDFGGTSNYGYTF
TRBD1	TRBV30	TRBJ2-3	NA	TGTGCCTGGAGTGCTAGTGAGGACAGGGGCCGCACAGATACGCAGTATTTT	CAWSASEDRGRTDTQYF
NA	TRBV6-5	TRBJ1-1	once	TGTGCCAGCAGTTACTCGATGGGGGCGGATACTGAAGCTTTCTTT	CASSYSMGADTEAFF
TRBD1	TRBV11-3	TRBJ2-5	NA	TGTGCCAGCAGCCGGGACAGGGCAGAGACCCAGTACTTC	CASSRDRAETQYF
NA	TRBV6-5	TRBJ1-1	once	TGTGCCAGCAGTTACCAGACAGGAACTGAAGCTTTCTTT	CASSYQTGTEAFF
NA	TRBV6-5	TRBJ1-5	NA	TGTGCCAGCATGTTCGGGGGAACCAATCAGCCCCAGCATTTT	CASMFGGTNQPQHF
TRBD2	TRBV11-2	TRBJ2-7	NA	TGTGCCAGCAGCTCAAGCACCGGGAGGCTTAACGAGCAGTACTTC	CASSSSTGRLNEQYF
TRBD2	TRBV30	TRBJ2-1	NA	TGTGCCTGGAGAACTGCGGGGGGGCCAGGTTTTAAGCAGTTCTTC	CAWRTAGGPGFKQFF
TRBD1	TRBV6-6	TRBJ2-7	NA	TGTGCCAGCAGCAATACAGGGGGTGGGTACGAGCAGTACTTC	CASSNTGGGYEQYF
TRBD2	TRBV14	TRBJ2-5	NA	TGTGCCAGCAGCCAAGGGACTAGCGGGGGAAGAGAGACCCAGTACTTC	CASSQGTSGGRETQYF
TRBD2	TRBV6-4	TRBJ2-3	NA	TGTGCCAGCAGTGCACTAGCGGGCACAGATACGCAGTATTTT	CASSALAGTDTQYF
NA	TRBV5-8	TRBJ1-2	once	TGTGCCAGCAGCCCCAGGGGTAGGGCTAACTATGGCTACACCTTC	CASSPRGRANYGYTF
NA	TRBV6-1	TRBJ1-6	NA	TGTGCCAGCAGTTCCCGACAGTATAATTCACCCCTCCACTTT	CASSSRQYNSPLHF
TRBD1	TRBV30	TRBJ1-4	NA	TGTGCCTTTGACCCGGGGACAGGGGGTGGACGGATTGGTGAAAAACTGTTTTTT	CAFDPGTGGGRIGEKLFF
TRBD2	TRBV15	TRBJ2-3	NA	TGTGCCACCAGCAGAGGAGGGACTAGCGGGAGGGTGACAGATACGCAGTATTTT	CATSRGGTSGRVTDTQYF
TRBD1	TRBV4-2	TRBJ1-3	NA	TGTGCCAGCAGCCAAGGCCCGGGACAGAGGAACACCATATATTTT	CASSQGPGQRNTIYF